The sequence of this T cell receptor (beta chain) was determined in a study of T cells in narcolepsy (dated by TCRdb to 2016 to 2019). In the study overall: Healthy control donors were enrolled in the study alongside patients who had narcolepsy type 1 or type 2 (NT1, NT2). The study sought autoreactive T cells targeting hypocretin neuron self-antigens (hypocretin, TRIB2) in narcolepsy patients, using TCR Vbeta sequencing to track clonotypes in blood and CSF.

Taken from the germline V gene, the CDR1 and CDR2 loops are LGHNA and YSLEER. There are 15 amino acids in the CDR3, from cysteine to phenylalanine inclusive. The sequence is cut down to CDR3 DNA, 45 bases in frame from base 1. A distance of 15 bases separates the germline ends of V and J, which lose 0 bases and 9 bases respectively. Paper-wide results and their limitations: Plots comparing CSF and blood CD4+ T cell clonotypes from the same patient highlighted HCRT-specific and TRIB2-specific autoreactive clonotypes. Numbers of sequenced blood memory CD4+ clonotypes were comparable, with averages of approximately 39,000 in patients and approximately 33,000 in controls. Autoreactive clonotypes were reported to be detected serially in the blood of the same patients and of different patients, but not in the blood of healthy controls. No sequences matching autoreactive T cell clones were contained in some blood memory CD4+ repertoires from patients and controls.

For TCR Vbeta sequencing, memory CD4+ T cells were sorted ex vivo from the peripheral blood of narcolepsy patients and healthy controls. Comments on this clone: The specificity of this receptor is unknown. Base qualities are not provided; no much larger clone lies one nucleotide away. The same CDR3 can be traced to other DNA sequences in this sample.

Receptor libraries were prepared by the immunoSEQ multiplex PCR assay. TCRdb retrieved this table from immuneACCESS and kept in-frame rearrangements only. Not all clones are present; in checked studies, unresolved V genes account for under half, and no reason is known for the remainder. In this sample the table shows about 30,000 clones, about 83% of which occur a single time. The ten biggest clones cover less than 1% of the sample. The sample was CD45RA- memory CD4+ T cells from PBMCs. The sample's cell subset or site label is to be understood as: memory T cells sorted ex vivo from peripheral blood. The clonotype comes from a human donor with narcolepsy. The rearrangement combines TRBV4-3 with TRBJ1-5; D gene: possibly TRBD1, on 5 matching bases. The CDR3 protein is CASSQDPTGRGPQHF. Here is the DNA: TGCGCCAGCAGCCAAGATCCAACAGGTCGCGGGCCCCAGCATTTT.